This TCR beta chain appears in the sequencing data of a study of T cells after yellow fever vaccination. Whole-study results and caveats: Overlap between CD4 and CD8 compartments was detected for a small share of clonotypes.

This clonotype came up many times. Its cognate antigen is unknown. TCRdb re-called the 5' RACE reads through MiXCR, storing one row per CDR3 protein. The table includes 500,000 to 550,000 distinct CDR3 sequences, 20% to 25% detected once. This CDR3 spans 15 amino acids. Germline V gene lookup returns CDR1 SGHVS and CDR2 FNYEAQ. J gave up 4 bases and V 5 bases, and 5 bases lay outside the gene matches. The clonotype was recovered from a man younger than 30 who received the YFV17D yellow fever vaccine. V is TRBV7-6 and J is TRBJ2-5; 12 nucleotides line up with TRBD2. The sample in question was PBMCs, obtained about 21 days after the first yellow fever vaccination. This CDR3 is CASSVTSGGTETQYF. CDR3 sequence (DNA): TGTGCCAGCAGCGTGACTAGCGGGGGAACAGAGACCCAGTACTTC.